The 13 T cell receptor beta chains reported below all come from one sample, sequenced in a study of prognosis after radiotherapy for stage I lung cancer. It was by two-round multiplex PCR that TCR beta CDR3 was amplified from genomic DNA. For every TRBV and TRBJ gene, a specific primer was used in first-round PCR. TCRdb fed the multiplex PCR reads into MiXCR, producing one record per CDR3 protein. The sample has 20,000 to 30,000 distinct CDR3 sequences; about 40% are singletons. The source was PBMCs, collected before or after stereotactic body radiation therapy (not recorded which). These receptors originate from a donor over 45 with non-small cell lung cancer.

This clonotype was found many times. V gene TRBV28 combines with J gene TRBJ2-7; tentative D call: TRBD1 (5 bases). CDR1 is MDHEN and CDR2 is SYDVKM in the germline V gene. V was cut by 2 bases and J by 2 bases, with 7 bases left in between. This CDR3 is 13 amino acids long. The CDR3 loop reads CASSLVQAYEQYF. CDR3 in DNA: TGTGCCAGCAGTTTAGTACAGGCCTACGAGCAGTACTTC.

This clonotype was observed many times. The chain uses TRBV5-1 and TRBJ2-4, with 7 bases lining up with TRBD1. Germline lookup yields CDR1 SGHRS and CDR2 YFSETQ. The CDR3 contains 14 residues. J lost 8 bases, V lost 0 bases, and 5 bases had no gene match. The CDR3 nucleotides read TGCGCCAGCAGCTTGGAACAGGGGCGGGACATTCAGTACTTC. Protein product: CASSLEQGRDIQYF.

This clonotype was recorded at least ten times. J is TRBJ2-3 and V is TRBV30, with 8 bases aligning to TRBD1. The junction had 11 bases not matched to a gene; V was cut back by 3 bases and J by 0 bases. The CDR3 runs 17 residues. Germline values: CDR1 GTSNPN, CDR2 SVGIG (reference sequence). In nucleotides, the CDR3 is TGTGCCTGGAGAAGGACAGGGCACAAGAAGAGCACAGATACGCAGTATTTT. Amino acid sequence: CAWRRTGHKKSTDTQYF.

This clonotype has ten or more counts. The chain is built from TRBV27 and TRBJ1-3, with D possibly matching TRBD1 (6 bases). Germline-derived CDR1 and CDR2 are MNHEY and SMNVEV (reference sequence). The CDR3 totals 15 residues. Trimming stripped 6 bases from V and 0 bases from J, with 12 bases between. Here the CDR3 reads CASSATGSSGNTIYF. The CDR3 coding sequence is TGTGCCAGCAGCGCTACAGGGAGCTCTGGAAACACCATATATTTT.

This clonotype was seen at least ten times. The junction and the germline gene differ at one end; a read error may be behind it. This chain links TRBV3-1 with TRBJ2-1; TRBD2 aligns across 7 bases. There are 13 residues in the CDR3. From germline, CDR1 is LGHDT and CDR2 YNNKEL (reference sequence). The CDR3 spells CASSQDPSGEKFF. The DNA for the CDR3 is TGTGCCAGCAGCCAAGACCCTAGCGGTGAGAAGTTCTTC.

This clonotype was seen just once. The rearrangement links TRBV7-2 to TRBJ2-1, with 11 positions matching TRBD2. In germline, CDR1 is SGHTA, CDR2 FQGNSA. The CDR3 covers 15 residues. With 3 bases clipped from V and 8 bases from J, the junction kept 6 bases outside the gene matches. The CDR3 DNA reads TGTGCCAGCAGCTTCACTAGCGGGGGTGGCGATGAGCAGTTCTTC. It translates to CASSFTSGGGDEQFF. Full variable domain (missing parts from reference TRBV7-2 and TRBJ2-1): GAGVSQSPSNKVTEKGKDVELRCDPISGHTALYWYRQSLGQGLEFLIYFQGNSAPDKSGLPSDRFSAERTGGSVSTLTIQRTQQEDSAVYLCASSFTSGGGDEQFFGPGTRLTVL.

This rearrangement joins TRBV18 to TRBJ2-7; 10 bases match TRBD1. Looked up from germline, CDR1 is KGHSH and CDR2 is LQKENI. This CDR3 has 16 amino acids. Trimming cost V 1 base and J 2 bases; bases outside gene matches: 5. This chain's CDR3 is CASSPQGDRGPYEQYF. In nucleotides, the CDR3 is TGTGCCAGCTCACCACAGGGGGACAGGGGCCCCTACGAGCAGTACTTC.

The chain couples TRBV20-1 to TRBJ1-6; weak D call: TRBD1 (5 bases). Germline V gene lookup returns CDR1 DFQATT and CDR2 SNEGSKA (reference sequence). The CDR3 sequence is 15 residues long. For the CDR3, the DNA is TGCAGCGCTCCTCCCGGGGTAAGGGACGGCTCACCCCTCCACTTT. It specifies CSAPPGVRDGSPLHF.

As to this clonotype: This likely stems from a read error, as it lies one base from a far larger clone. The CDR3 ends on some other residue instead of the conserved phenylalanine or tryptophan, so this is likely a read error. This chain joins TRBV5-1 and TRBJ2-4; D possibly corresponds to TRBD2 (7 bases). The DNA matches TRBJ2-5 better at its end, which makes the J call doubtful. This CDR3 is built from 13 residues. CDR1 is SGHRS, CDR2 YFSETQ, per germline. The DNA of the CDR3 is TGCGCCAGCAGACAGGGAGGGGGAGAGACCCAGTACCTC. Translated: CASRQGGGETQYL.

By its share, this clonotype is medium-sized. The genes are TRBV7-8 and TRBJ2-1, with 7 bases that match TRBD2. Germline CDR1 SGHVS, CDR2 FQNEAQ. Trimming at V came to 1 base and at J to 4 bases, leaving 1 base not matched to a gene. CDR3 length equals 14 residues. The CDR3 loop is CASSLGSGYNEQFF. Written as DNA, the CDR3 is TGTGCCAGCAGCTTAGGTAGCGGGTACAATGAGCAGTTCTTC.

This clonotype was seen ten or more times. A read error may be the cause here, since a much bigger clone is one base away. The genes are TRBV7-8 and TRBJ1-5; D might be TRBD1 (5 bases). The CDR3 loop spans 15 amino acids. Trimming stripped 1 base from V and 4 bases from J, with 11 bases between. The germline V gene has CDR1 SGHVS and CDR2 FQNEAQ. CDR3: CASSLVGRGNQPQHF. CDR3 nucleotides: TGTGCCAGCAGCTTAGTCGGACGGGGGAATCAGCCCCAGCATTTT.

By share of the sample, this clonotype is medium-sized. The chain couples TRBV6-1 to TRBJ2-3, with 11 bases matching TRBD2. The V segment lost 6 bases and the J segment 5 bases; nucleotides outside the gene matches: 13. The CDR3 extends over 17 amino acids. CDR1 and CDR2 (germline): MNHNS, SASEGT. DNA for the CDR3: TGTGCCAGCAGCGAGGGAGTAGCGGGAGGGCAGGGAGATACGCAGTATTTT. Protein sequence: CASSEGVAGGQGDTQYF.

As concerns this clonotype: A far bigger clonotype differs at one base, so this is likely a read error. The rearrangement joins TRBV7-3 to TRBJ2-7, with a tentative D call TRBD2 (7 bases). The CDR3 consists of 15 residues. V was clipped by 2 bases and J by 7 bases, with 18 bases between them. CDR1 SGHTA and CDR2 FQGTGA come from the germline V gene. For the CDR3, the DNA is TGTGCCAGCAGCTTATTAACAGGGAGGGGGAATGAGCAGTACTTC. Amino acid sequence: CASSLLTGRGNEQYF.